This T cell receptor beta chain originates from a study of blood T cell repertoires in COVID-19. In the study overall: The study drew acute and convalescent COVID-19 samples from the United States, Italy and Spain. Sample material is recorded as cDNA or gDNA derived from T cells, B-cell-depleted T cells, or PBMCs.

Original handling: Amplifying reference gene primers gave estimates of nucleated cell counts. Method: immunoSEQ multiplex PCR; TCRdb's copy keeps in-frame clones and lacks some. For V, J and clone size, that table is used; D and trimming come from the DNA. The table has around 200,000 clones, 90% seen once. This CDR3 spans 14 amino acids. The V end lost 0 bases, the J end lost 1 base, and 7 bases lay between the germline ends. Germline CDR1 and CDR2: KGHSH and LQKENI. Input material: peripheral blood. This chain links TRBV18 with TRBJ2-7, with D unresolved. This TCR came from a man aged 50-59 years with acute or convalescent COVID-19. Here the CDR3 reads CASSPPAGSYEQYF. In DNA form, the CDR3 reads TGTGCCAGCTCACCACCGGCAGGATCCTACGAGCAGTACTTC.